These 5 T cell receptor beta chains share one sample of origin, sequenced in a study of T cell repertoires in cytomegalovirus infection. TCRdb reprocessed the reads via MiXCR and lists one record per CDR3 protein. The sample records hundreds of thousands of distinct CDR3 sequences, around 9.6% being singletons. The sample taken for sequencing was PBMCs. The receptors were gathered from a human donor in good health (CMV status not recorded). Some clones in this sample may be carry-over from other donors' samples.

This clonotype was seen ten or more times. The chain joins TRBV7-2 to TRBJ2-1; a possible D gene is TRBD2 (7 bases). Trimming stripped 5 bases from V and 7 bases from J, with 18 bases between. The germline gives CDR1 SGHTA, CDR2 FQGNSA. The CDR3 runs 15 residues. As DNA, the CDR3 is TGTGCCAGCAGCCCCCGTATGCGGGGGACAAATGAGCAGTTCTTC. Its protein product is CASSPRMRGTNEQFF.

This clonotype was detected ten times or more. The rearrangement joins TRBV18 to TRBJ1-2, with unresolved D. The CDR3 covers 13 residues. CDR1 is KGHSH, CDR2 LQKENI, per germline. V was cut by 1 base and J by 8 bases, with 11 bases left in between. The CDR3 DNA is TGTGCCAGCTCACCACGGGAGCTGGGGGGCTACACCTTC. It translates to CASSPRELGGYTF.

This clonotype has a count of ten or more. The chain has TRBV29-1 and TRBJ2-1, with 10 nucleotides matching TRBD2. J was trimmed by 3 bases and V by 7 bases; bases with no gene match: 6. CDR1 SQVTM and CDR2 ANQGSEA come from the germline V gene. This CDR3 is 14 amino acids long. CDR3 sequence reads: CSAKAGGLYNEQFF. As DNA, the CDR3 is TGCAGCGCAAAAGCGGGGGGGCTCTACAATGAGCAGTTCTTC.

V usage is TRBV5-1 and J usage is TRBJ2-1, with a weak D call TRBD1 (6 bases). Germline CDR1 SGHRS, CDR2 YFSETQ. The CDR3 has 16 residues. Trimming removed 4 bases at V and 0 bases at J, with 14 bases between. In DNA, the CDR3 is TGCGCCAGCAGCCTGAGGACAGAAAGCTCCTACAATGAGCAGTTCTTC. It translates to CASSLRTESSYNEQFF.

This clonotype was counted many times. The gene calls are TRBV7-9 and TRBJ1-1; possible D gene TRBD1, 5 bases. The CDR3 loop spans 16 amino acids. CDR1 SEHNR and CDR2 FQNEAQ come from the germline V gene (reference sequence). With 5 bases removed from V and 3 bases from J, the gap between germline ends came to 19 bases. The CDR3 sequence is CASSPQPARGDTEAFF. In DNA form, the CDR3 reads TGTGCCAGCAGCCCGCAGCCTGCCCGGGGGGACACTGAAGCTTTCTTT.